This TCR beta chain was obtained from a study of blood T cell repertoires in COVID-19. V was cut by 6 bases and J by 7 bases, with 12 bases left in between. Germline V gene lookup returns CDR1 WNHNN and CDR2 SYGVQD (reference sequence). There are 12 residues in the CDR3. Methods used by the authors: Estimation of nucleated cell counts was performed using reference gene primer amplification. TCRdb keeps only in-frame clones here, not all; method: immunoSEQ multiplex PCR. V, J and clone size derive from that table, while D and trimming were established from the DNA sequence. The sample holds approximately 44,000 clones, roughly 79% seen once.

This receptor was taken from a woman of 80 years or more with acute or convalescent COVID-19. The specimen sequenced was peripheral blood. The chain employs TRBV10-1 and TRBJ2-5, with TRBD1 as a possible D gene (5 bases). CDR3 in DNA: TGCGCCAGCAGCCAGGGTTCGGGGACCCAGTACTTC. Its protein is CASSQGSGTQYF.